These 32 T cell receptor beta chains were all obtained from the same sample, sequenced in a study of shared clonotypes between healthy human individuals. Sequencing used immunoSEQ multiplex PCR; TCRdb keeps in-frame clones, though not all of them. The sample contains some 1.4 million clones, approximately 97% of which appear only once. The sample comprised naive CD4+ T cells sorted from blood. The subset is: CD45RA+ positively selected. Receptor source: a man aged 30 to 39 in good health.

As DNA, the CDR3 is TGTGCCAGCAGCAATATTACTAGCGGGAGTTCCTACGAGCAGTACTTC. Translation gives CASSNITSGSSYEQYF. The chain couples TRBV21-1 to TRBJ2-7; the table's D gene call, TRBD2, was not cross checked with the DNA. TRBV21-1 is deemed a pseudogene. The CDR3 consists of 16 residues.

This sequence joins TRBV7-9 and TRBJ2-1, with D perhaps TRBD1 (6 bases). The CDR3 runs to 18 residues. The V and J ends lost 5 bases and 12 bases respectively, with 32 bases between them. Per the germline V gene, CDR1 is SEHNR and CDR2 is FQNEAQ (reference sequence). The CDR3 coding sequence is TGTGCCAGCAGCCCAAAATCAGGGGATATCGCGGTAATTGTGTGGCAGTTCTTC. As protein: CASSPKSGDIAVIVWQFF.

The gene calls are TRBV19 and TRBJ1-4; D is unresolved. Germline values: CDR1 LNHDA, CDR2 SQIVND (reference sequence). Deletions cut 5 bases from V and 8 bases from J, with 15 bases between. The CDR3 spans 14 residues. The CDR3 loop is CASSDTGKKEKLFF. DNA of the CDR3: TGTGCCAGTAGTGACACCGGGAAGAAGGAAAAACTGTTTTTT.

V is TRBV5-5 and J is TRBJ2-2; perhaps TRBD1 as D (5 bases). V lost 1 base, J lost 6 bases, and 7 bases lay in between. The germline V gene encodes CDR1 SGHKS and CDR2 YYEKEE (reference sequence). The CDR3 is 13 residues long. The CDR3 DNA is TGTGCCAGCAGCTTGTGGGGCGCCGGGGAGCTGTTTTTT. Protein product: CASSLWGAGELFF.

V is TRBV5-1 and J is TRBJ1-5; D perhaps matches TRBD1 (6 bases). This CDR3 is built from 14 residues. Trimming cost V 7 bases and J 7 bases, with 18 bases left between them. CDR1 and CDR2 (germline): SGHRS, YFSETQ. CDR3: CASAGGPGAQPQHF. The CDR3 nucleotides are TGCGCCAGCGCGGGGGGGCCAGGGGCCCAGCCCCAGCATTTT.

The rearrangement uses TRBV2 and TRBJ2-1; no reliable D call. V was clipped by 3 bases and J by 14 bases, with 11 bases between them. Germline V gives CDR1 SNHLY, CDR2 FYNNEI. The CDR3 has 11 amino acids. The CDR3: CASSDLDSKFF. The DNA for the CDR3 is TGTGCCAGCAGTGACCTCGACTCGAAGTTCTTC. The full variable domain, rest sourced from reference TRBV2 and TRBJ2-1, is EPEVTQTPSHQVTQMGQEVILRCVPISNHLYFYWYRQILGQKVEFLVSFYNNEISEKSEIFDDQFSVERPDGSNFTLKIRSTKLEDSAMYFCASSDLDSKFFGPGTRLTVL.

The genes are TRBV5-8 and TRBJ1-2; D gene uncertain. The germline V gene has CDR1 SGHTS and CDR2 YDEGEE. V dropped 1 base and J dropped 6 bases, with 10 bases sitting between them. The CDR3 spans 13 residues. CDR3 protein: CASSLPGVHGYTF. The CDR3, as DNA: TGTGCCAGCAGCTTGCCCGGGGTTCATGGCTACACCTTC.

This clone was detected once. Other DNA sequences in the sample encode the same CDR3. The chain uses TRBV10-1 and TRBJ2-2; weak D call: TRBD1 (5 bases). Per germline, CDR1 WNHNN and CDR2 SYGVQD (reference sequence). V lost 5 bases, J lost 1 base, and 8 bases lay in between. The CDR3 is 14 amino acids. The CDR3, as DNA: TGCGCCAGCAGTAGGGGCGGGAACACCGGGGAGCTGTTTTTT. Translation: CASSRGGNTGELFF.

In regard to this clone: Its ends do not fully match the called genes, so a read error is possible. Other DNA variants within this sample encode the same CDR3. This chain links TRBV7-7 with TRBJ2-7; 14 bases are a match to TRBD2. The length of the CDR3 is 15 residues. In germline, CDR1 is SSHAT, CDR2 FNYEAQ (reference sequence). The CDR3, as DNA: TGTGCTAGCAGCTTGGGACTAGCGGGAGTTAGCGAGCAGTACTTC. It yields the protein CASSLGLAGVSEQYF. Looking up the rest from reference TRBV7-7 and TRBJ2-7 gives the full variable domain: GAGVSQSPRYKVTKRGQDVTLRCDPISSHATLYWYQQALGQGPEFLTYFNYEAQPDKSGLPSDRFSAERPEGSISTLTIQRTEQRDSAMYRCASSLGLAGVSEQYFGPGTRLTVT.

J is TRBJ2-7 and V is TRBV28, with D possibly being TRBD1 or TRBD2 (5 bases each). CDR3 length equals 14 residues. Per germline, CDR1 MDHEN and CDR2 SYDVKM. V lost 3 bases to trimming and J lost 3 bases, with 12 bases between them. The CDR3, as DNA: TGTGCCAGCAGTTTTCCGGGGCGGGTCTACGAGCAGTACTTC. Translation gives CASSFPGRVYEQYF.

This clone showed up just once. The V and J genes are TRBV14 and TRBJ2-1, with D possibly TRBD2 on 6 matching bases. The CDR3 is 15 residues long. Germline V gene sequence: CDR1 SGHDN, CDR2 FVKESK. V dropped 6 bases and J dropped 0 bases, with 12 bases sitting between them. The CDR3 here is CASRSGWSSYNEQFF. CDR3 DNA: TGTGCCAGCAGGAGCGGGTGGAGCTCCTACAATGAGCAGTTCTTC.

The rearrangement links TRBV9 to TRBJ2-7; TRBD1 or TRBD2 may be the D gene (6 bases each). The V and J ends lost 3 bases and 3 bases respectively, with 16 bases between them. Germline CDR1 reads SGDLS; CDR2 reads YYNGEE. The CDR3 is 15 amino acids. The CDR3 sequence is CASSEAGHQYYEQYF. CDR3 DNA sequence: TGTGCCAGCAGCGAGGCGGGACACCAATACTACGAGCAGTACTTC.

The V and J genes are TRBV5-4 and TRBJ2-7; possibly TRBD2 for D (6 bases). V was pared by 4 bases and J by 3 bases, with 14 bases between. The length of the CDR3 is 14 residues. Germline V gene lookup returns CDR1 SGHNT and CDR2 YYREEE (reference sequence). The CDR3 nucleotides are TGTGCCAGCAGCGAGGGGAGGCCTAGCTACGAGCAGTACTTC. Its protein product is CASSEGRPSYEQYF.

Regarding this clone: Other DNA sequences of this sample code for an identical CDR3. The genes are TRBV7-8 and TRBJ2-1; 7 bases match TRBD1. Germline CDR1 reads SGHVS; CDR2 reads FQNEAQ. The CDR3 runs to 15 residues. V was clipped by 1 base and J by 3 bases; unmatched bases: 3. The CDR3: CASSLEGQFYNEQFF. DNA of the CDR3: TGTGCCAGCAGCTTAGAGGGACAGTTCTACAATGAGCAGTTCTTC.

This chain joins TRBV5-4 and TRBJ2-7; no reliable D call. Trimming shortened V by 3 bases and J by 0 bases, and 10 bases separated the two germline ends. The CDR3 is 14 amino acids. Germline V gene data show CDR1 as SGHNT and CDR2 as YYREEE (reference sequence). CDR3 region: CASSSRVNSYEQYF. CDR3 in DNA: TGTGCCAGCAGCTCCCGGGTAAACTCCTACGAGCAGTACTTC.

The rearrangement joins TRBV9 to TRBJ2-7, with D tentatively TRBD2 (5 bases). CDR1 is SGDLS and CDR2 is YYNGEE in the germline V gene. V lost 1 base, J lost 6 bases, and 8 bases lay in between. The CDR3 consists of 12 residues. CDR3: CASSVRTREQYF. In DNA form, the CDR3 reads TGTGCCAGCAGCGTACGGACTCGCGAGCAGTACTTC. The full variable domain, with the rest looked up from reference TRBV9 and TRBJ2-7, is DSGVTQTPKHLITATGQRVTLRCSPRSGDLSVYWYQQSLDQGLQFLIQYYNGEERAKGNILERFSAQQFPDLHSELNLSSLELGDSALYFCASSVRTREQYFGPGTRLTVT.

There are a few counts of this clone. The chain carries TRBV2 and TRBJ1-5; D perhaps matches TRBD1 (5 bases). With 6 bases removed from V and 3 bases from J, the gap between germline ends came to 18 bases. This CDR3 is 16 amino acids long. The V gene's germline CDR1 is SNHLY and CDR2 FYNNEI. CDR3 loop: CASSPRWGIDNQPQHF. As DNA, the CDR3 is TGTGCCAGCAGCCCCCGGTGGGGGATCGACAATCAGCCCCAGCATTTT. Combining the CDR3 with reference TRBV2 and TRBJ1-5 gives the whole variable domain EPEVTQTPSHQVTQMGQEVILRCVPISNHLYFYWYRQILGQKVEFLVSFYNNEISEKSEIFDDQFSVERPDGSNFTLKIRSTKLEDSAMYFCASSPRWGIDNQPQHFGDGTRLSIL.

The chain links TRBV5-8 to TRBJ1-2, with a weak D call TRBD1 (5 bases). V shed 0 bases and J shed 4 bases, with 16 bases lying between them. The CDR3 totals 16 residues. Germline CDR1 reads SGHTS; CDR2 reads YDEGEE. The CDR3 reads CASSLGNFRDGYGYTF. CDR3 nucleotides: TGTGCCAGCAGCTTGGGCAATTTCCGGGACGGCTATGGCTACACCTTC.

CDR3 in DNA: TGTGCCAGCAGCTTTGGTTACTCTCGGGGGAAGAGCTCCTACAATGAGCAGTTCTTC. Translating it yields CASSFGYSRGKSSYNEQFF. The chain recombines TRBV11-2 with TRBJ2-1; the D gene is possibly TRBD2 (6 bases). Germline loops: CDR1 SGHAT, CDR2 FQNNGV. The CDR3 is 19 residues long. V was clipped by 3 bases and J by 0 bases, with 21 bases between them. Combining the CDR3 with reference TRBV11-2 and TRBJ2-1 gives the whole variable domain EAGVAQSPRYKIIEKRQSVAFWCNPISGHATLYWYQQILGQGPKLLIQFQNNGVVDDSQLPKDRFSAERLKGVDSTLKIQPAKLEDSAVYLCASSFGYSRGKSSYNEQFFGPGTRLTVL.

This rearrangement joins TRBV18 to TRBJ1-2; D is unclear. Per the germline V gene, CDR1 is KGHSH and CDR2 is LQKENI. CDR3 size: 14 residues. Trimming pared 3 bases from V and 2 bases from J, leaving 10 bases between. The CDR3 here is CASSPVNENYGYTF. CDR3 sequence (DNA): TGTGCCAGCTCACCGGTGAACGAGAACTATGGCTACACCTTC.

The chain is built from TRBV11-2 and TRBJ2-5; TRBD2 is a possible D gene (6 bases). CDR1 and CDR2 (germline): SGHAT, FQNNGV. The CDR3 consists of 13 residues. Trimming cost V 4 bases and J 7 bases, with 13 bases left between them. The CDR3 spells CASSSRDSGTQYF. The CDR3 DNA follows: TGTGCCAGCAGCTCCCGGGACTCGGGGACCCAGTACTTC.

The chain couples TRBV5-4 to TRBJ2-5; TRBD1 might be the D (5 bases). The CDR3 is made up of 13 amino acids. Between the trimmed V and J ends, which lost 5 bases and 5 bases, there was a span of 13 bases. Germline V CDR1 and CDR2: SGHNT, YYREEE (reference sequence). CDR3 region: CASSQGRRETQYF. The CDR3 region has the DNA TGTGCCAGCAGTCAGGGCCGACGGGAGACCCAGTACTTC.

About this clone itself: The identical CDR3 is also encoded by other nucleotide sequences in the sample. V and J are TRBV7-9 and TRBJ1-1; D might be TRBD1 (5 bases). The germline gives CDR1 SEHNR, CDR2 FQNEAQ (reference sequence). V lost 2 bases to trimming and J lost 3 bases, with 7 bases between them. This CDR3 has 13 residues. The CDR3 here is CASSLRGDTEAFF. The DNA for the CDR3 is TGTGCCAGCAGCTTACGGGGGGACACTGAAGCTTTCTTT.

As to this clone: The identical CDR3 is also encoded by other nucleotide sequences in the sample. The chain combines TRBV20-1 with TRBJ2-3; D gene uncertain. This CDR3 is built from 10 residues. V was shortened by 8 bases and J by 0 bases, with 3 bases between the two germline ends. In germline, CDR1 is DFQATT, CDR2 SNEGSKA (reference sequence). CDR3 sequence: CSPSTDTQYF. The DNA of the CDR3 is TGCAGTCCGAGCACAGATACGCAGTATTTT.

The J gene is TRBJ2-2, the V gene TRBV7-2, with TRBD2 matching 7 bases. V shed 1 base and J 5 bases; nucleotides not matched to a gene: 13. The CDR3 has 18 amino acids. Germline CDR1 reads SGHTA; CDR2 reads FQGNSA. CDR3 coding DNA: TGTGCCAGCAGCTTAGTTGCGCTAGCGGCGGGAAAGACCGGGGAGCTGTTTTTT. It specifies CASSLVALAAGKTGELFF. Based on the CDR3 plus reference TRBV7-2 and TRBJ2-2, the full variable domain is GAGVSQSPSNKVTEKGKDVELRCDPISGHTALYWYRQSLGQGLEFLIYFQGNSAPDKSGLPSDRFSAERTGGSVSTLTIQRTQQEDSAVYLCASSLVALAAGKTGELFFGEGSRLTVL.

The CDR3 here is CASSGTSGGVSNIQYF. In DNA form, the CDR3 reads TGTGCCAGCAGTGGTACATCAGGGGGCGTGAGTAACATTCAGTACTTC. This chain joins TRBV6-1 and TRBJ2-4, with 8 bases identical to TRBD1. The junction had 12 bases not matched to a gene; V was cut back by 4 bases and J by 7 bases. The CDR3 runs 16 residues. Per germline, CDR1 MNHNS and CDR2 SASEGT.

This rearrangement joins TRBV14 to TRBJ2-2, with 9 bases that match TRBD2. CDR1 and CDR2 (germline): SGHDN, FVKESK. The CDR3 extends over 16 amino acids. With V trimmed by 2 bases and J by 4 bases, 5 bases remained unmatched. CDR3 sequence reads: CASSQLAGGGTGELFF. CDR3 bases: TGTGCCAGCAGCCAACTCGCGGGAGGGGGCACCGGGGAGCTGTTTTTT.

Points on this clone: This sample includes further DNA sequences coding for the same CDR3. The J gene is TRBJ2-7, the V gene TRBV27; no definite D call. This CDR3 region has 11 residues. V lost 3 bases, J lost 2 bases, and 2 bases lay in between. The germline gives CDR1 MNHEY, CDR2 SMNVEV (reference sequence). The CDR3 here is CASSLPYEQYF. The CDR3 DNA sequence: TGTGCCAGCAGTTTGCCCTACGAGCAGTACTTC.

The chain links TRBV23-1 to TRBJ2-7; 7 nucleotides match TRBD1. TRBV23-1 qualifies as an ORF whose function is uncertain. V lost 8 bases, J lost 1 base, and 11 bases stayed unmatched. The CDR3 runs 15 residues. DNA of the CDR3: TGCGCCAGCCTCCTCATACAGGGGTCGTCCTACGAGCAGTACTTC. Protein: CASLLIQGSSYEQYF.

The chain joins TRBV10-2 to TRBJ2-2; 8 bases line up with TRBD2. The germline gives CDR1 WSHSY, CDR2 SAAADI. After removal of 6 bases from V and 6 bases from J, the junction contained 6 bases not matched to a gene. The CDR3 contains 14 residues. The CDR3 region is CASRGLGPSGELFF. CDR3 sequence (DNA): TGCGCCAGCAGGGGACTAGGTCCGTCCGGGGAGCTGTTTTTT.

The chain carries TRBV11-2 and TRBJ2-5, with D possibly being TRBD1 (5 bases). Germline assignment: CDR1 SGHAT and CDR2 FQNNGV. The CDR3 extends over 14 amino acids. V was trimmed by 5 bases and J by 2 bases, leaving 12 bases between them. CDR3 coding DNA: TGTGCCAGCAGCCCCCTAGGGGTACAAGAGACCCAGTACTTC. It yields the protein CASSPLGVQETQYF.

This sequence joins TRBV6-5 and TRBJ2-3; 9 positions match TRBD2. Germline values: CDR1 MNHEY, CDR2 SVGAGI. V was clipped by 4 bases and J by 2 bases; unmatched bases: 7. The CDR3 contains 16 residues. The CDR3 loop reads CASSSITSGYTDTQYF. CDR3 nucleotide sequence: TGTGCCAGCAGTTCGATTACTAGCGGGTACACAGATACGCAGTATTTT.